What follows are 24 T cell receptor beta chains derived from one specimen sequenced in a study of resident and recirculating memory T cells in vitiligo. Profiled with immunoSEQ multiplex PCR; TCRdb holds only in-frame clones, not every one. The sample lists around 43,000 clones, around 90% seen once, with about 4.6% in the top ten. Material: blood. Source of these receptors: a male donor with vitiligo.

V gene TRBV30 combines with J gene TRBJ2-3; 14 positions match TRBD2. The J segment lost 5 bases and the V segment lost 5 bases, leaving 6 bases of the junction unmatched. Germline V gene sequence: CDR1 GTSNPN, CDR2 SVGIG (reference sequence). The CDR3 spans 15 residues. CDR3 amino acids: CAWGGLAGVLDTQYF. The CDR3 nucleotides read TGTGCCTGGGGGGGACTAGCGGGGGTACTAGATACGCAGTATTTT.

V and J are TRBV6-6 and TRBJ2-7; possible D gene TRBD2, 5 bases. Germline values: CDR1 MNHNY, CDR2 SVGAGI (reference sequence). Trimming took off 8 bases at V and 6 bases at J, with 17 bases between the two ends. The CDR3 has 13 residues. In DNA, the CDR3 is TGTGCCAGCTCTGATCGCGGGCCAGGCGAGCAGTACTTC. Its protein product is CASSDRGPGEQYF.

The chain is built from TRBV5-1 and TRBJ1-4; 9 bases are shared with TRBD1. Germline V gene sequence: CDR1 SGHRS, CDR2 YFSETQ. This CDR3 spans 15 amino acids. V lost 8 bases and J lost 6; bases outside the gene matches: 11. The CDR3, as DNA: TGCGCCAGTACCCGGGGGGGACAGGGACATGAAAAACTGTTTTTT. It is translated as CASTRGGQGHEKLFF.

The chain combines TRBV5-1 with TRBJ2-2; TRBD2 matches 10 bases. Germline CDR1 is SGHRS and CDR2 is YFSETQ. Trimming removed 3 bases from V and 0 bases from J; junction bases left unmatched: 14. The CDR3 sequence is 20 residues long. CDR3 protein: CASSSTFLAGGVANTGELFF. The CDR3 DNA sequence: TGCGCCAGCAGCTCAACTTTTTTAGCGGGGGGAGTCGCGAACACCGGGGAGCTGTTTTTT.

The chain carries TRBV9 and TRBJ1-1, with a tentative D call TRBD1 (5 bases). Germline V lookup: CDR1 SGDLS, CDR2 YYNGEE. V was clipped by 2 bases and J by 3 bases, with 11 bases between them. The CDR3 is made up of 14 amino acids. CDR3 in DNA: TGTGCCAGCAGCGTCTTGGGGGGGGACACTGAAGCTTTCTTT. It specifies CASSVLGGDTEAFF.

The chain has TRBV9 and TRBJ1-1, with D possibly TRBD1 on 5 matching bases. Germline-derived CDR1 and CDR2 are SGDLS and YYNGEE. There are 14 residues in the CDR3. V lost 5 bases, J lost 4 bases, and 15 bases lay in between. CDR3 loop: CASSGHALGTEAFF. The CDR3 nucleotides are TGTGCCAGCAGTGGACACGCCCTGGGCACTGAAGCTTTCTTT.

This clone appeared a single time. The gene calls are TRBV6-1 and TRBJ1-1; 11 positions match TRBD1. The trim removed 2 bases at V and 1 base at J, leaving 3 bases unmatched. Germline V gene lookup returns CDR1 MNHNS and CDR2 SASEGT. The CDR3 length is 16 residues. In DNA, the CDR3 is TGTGCCAGCAGTGAATTAGGGACAGGGGGGAACACTGAAGCTTTCTTT. Its protein product is CASSELGTGGNTEAFF.

The CDR3 is CAIRAGTGFNEQYF. The CDR3 DNA reads as TGTGCCATCAGGGCCGGGACAGGCTTCAACGAGCAGTACTTC. The genes are TRBV10-3 and TRBJ2-7, with 8 nucleotides matching TRBD1. The CDR3 totals 14 residues. After removal of 6 bases from V and 5 bases from J, the junction contained 9 bases not matched to a gene. Germline V CDR1 and CDR2: ENHRY, SYGVKD.

V usage is TRBV5-4 and J usage is TRBJ1-5, with TRBD1 as a possible D gene (5 bases). The CDR3 sequence is 13 residues long. Germline V gene lookup returns CDR1 SGHNT and CDR2 YYREEE (reference sequence). The germline V and J ends were trimmed by 2 bases and 4 bases, with 7 bases remaining between them. CDR3 in DNA: TGTGCCAGCAGCTTAGGGGTTAATCAGCCCCAGCATTTT. Translating gives CASSLGVNQPQHF. The whole variable domain, filled in from reference TRBV5-4 and TRBJ1-5, reads ETGVTQSPTHLIKTRGQQVTLRCSSQSGHNTVSWYQQALGQGPQFIFQYYREEENGRGNFPPRFSGLQFPNYSSELNVNALELDDSALYLCASSLGVNQPQHFGDGTRLSIL.

The genes are TRBV7-2 and TRBJ2-3, with D maybe TRBD1 (5 bases). CDR3 length: 12 residues. Deletions cut 2 bases from V and 10 bases from J, with 10 bases between. The germline CDR1 and CDR2 sequences are SGHTA and FQGNSA. As DNA, the CDR3 is TGTGCCAGCAGCTTACCTAGGGGTCCGCAGTATTTT. Residues: CASSLPRGPQYF. Full variable domain (remainder filled in from reference TRBV7-2 and TRBJ2-3): GAGVSQSPSNKVTEKGKDVELRCDPISGHTALYWYRQSLGQGLEFLIYFQGNSAPDKSGLPSDRFSAERTGGSVSTLTIQRTQQEDSAVYLCASSLPRGPQYFGPGTRLTVL.

This chain connects TRBV19 to TRBJ1-2; D is uncertain. The germline V gene has CDR1 LNHDA and CDR2 SQIVND (reference sequence). V was clipped by 5 bases and J by 8 bases, with 15 bases between them. The CDR3 runs to 13 residues. Written as DNA, the CDR3 is TGTGCCAGTAGTGTAGGACTCCAGAGCGGCTACACCTTC. Its translation: CASSVGLQSGYTF.

This chain uses TRBV6-4 with TRBJ2-7; 8 bases align to TRBD1. The J segment lost 1 base and the V segment lost 6 bases, leaving 8 bases of the junction unmatched. Looked up from germline, CDR1 is MRHNA and CDR2 is SNTAGT. The CDR3 has 15 amino acids. The CDR3 sequence: CASSAQGGNSYEQYF. In DNA form, the CDR3 reads TGTGCCAGCAGCGCACAGGGGGGTAATTCCTACGAGCAGTACTTC.

This rearrangement joins TRBV19 to TRBJ2-1; 7 nucleotides line up with TRBD2. The CDR3 runs to 14 residues. The germline V gene has CDR1 LNHDA and CDR2 SQIVND (reference sequence). With V trimmed by 3 bases and J by 7 bases, 6 bases remained unmatched. The DNA of the CDR3 is TGTGCCAGTAGTATGAGCGGGACCATTAATGAGCAGTTCTTC. Protein sequence: CASSMSGTINEQFF.

This clone was seen a few times. V and J are TRBV6-5 and TRBJ2-2; D may be TRBD2 (6 bases). Trimming took off 0 bases at V and 7 bases at J, with 9 bases between the two ends. The CDR3 is made up of 14 amino acids. CDR1 and CDR2 (germline): MNHEY, SVGAGI. The CDR3 protein is CASSYSARGGELFF. For the CDR3, the DNA is TGTGCCAGCAGTTACTCGGCGCGGGGCGGGGAGCTGTTTTTT.

The V call is TRBV25-1, the J call TRBJ2-2; 7 bases agree with TRBD1. The CDR3 is made up of 15 amino acids. CDR1 and CDR2 (germline): MGHDK, SYGVNS. V was pared by 5 bases and J by 0 bases, with 3 bases of the junction left unmatched. For the CDR3, the DNA is TGTGCCAGCAGTCTGACAGGGACGAACACCGGGGAGCTGTTTTTT. Translation: CASSLTGTNTGELFF.

V usage is TRBV18 and J usage is TRBJ2-7; 12 bases are a match to TRBD2. The length of the CDR3 is 16 residues. Losses at the gene ends were 1 base for V and 4 bases for J; bases not matched to a gene: 5. CDR1 is KGHSH, CDR2 LQKENI, per germline. The DNA of the CDR3 is TGTGCCAGCTCACCACACAGCCTAGCGGGGGGGTACGAGCAGTACTTC. The encoded protein is CASSPHSLAGGYEQYF.

The V and J genes are TRBV7-7 and TRBJ2-5; 8 nucleotides match TRBD1. Losses at the gene ends were 5 bases for V and 5 bases for J; bases not matched to a gene: 10. The CDR3 covers 15 residues. From germline, CDR1 is SSHAT and CDR2 FNYEAQ (reference sequence). CDR3 coding DNA: TGTGCCAGCAGCGCGTCGACAGGGGTTGTGGAGACCCAGTACTTC. It yields the protein CASSASTGVVETQYF. The full variable domain, rest sourced from reference TRBV7-7 and TRBJ2-5, is GAGVSQSPRYKVTKRGQDVTLRCDPISSHATLYWYQQALGQGPEFLTYFNYEAQPDKSGLPSDRFSAERPEGSISTLTIQRTEQRDSAMYRCASSASTGVVETQYFGPGTRLLVL.

J is TRBJ1-2 and V is TRBV9; TRBD1 agrees at 7 bases. Germline V gene data show CDR1 as SGDLS and CDR2 as YYNGEE. The CDR3 is made up of 12 amino acids. V gave up 7 bases and J gave up 8 bases; unmatched junction bases: 8. The chain's CDR3 is CASGYRGNGYTF. DNA for the CDR3: TGTGCCAGCGGGTACAGGGGTAACGGCTACACCTTC.

The J gene is TRBJ2-1, the V gene TRBV18, with TRBD2 identical over 8 bases. V was pared by 3 bases and J by 4 bases, with 5 bases of the junction left unmatched. The CDR3 covers 15 residues. From germline, CDR1 is KGHSH and CDR2 LQKENI. CDR3 in amino acids: CASSPGTSPYNEQFF. Written as DNA, the CDR3 is TGTGCCAGCTCACCCGGGACTAGTCCTTACAATGAGCAGTTCTTC.

CDR3 bases: TGCGCCAGCAGCCAAGATGATCGGAGTAGCGGGGGCTTTGGGGCCAACGTCCTGACTTTC. It is translated as CASSQDDRSSGGFGANVLTF. The chain recombines TRBV4-1 with TRBJ2-6; 9 bases are a match to TRBD2. Germline V gene lookup returns CDR1 MGHRA and CDR2 YSYEKL. J was trimmed by 3 bases and V by 0 bases; bases with no gene match: 12. CDR3 length equals 20 residues.

CDR3 nucleotide sequence: TGCGCCAGCAGCTCCAGAACAGGGGGTGATGGCTACACCTTC. It yields the protein CASSSRTGGDGYTF. V usage is TRBV5-1 and J usage is TRBJ1-2; TRBD1 aligns across 8 bases. J gave up 6 bases and V 3 bases, and 7 bases lay outside the gene matches. Germline values: CDR1 SGHRS, CDR2 YFSETQ. This CDR3 is built from 14 residues.

The gene calls are TRBV12-5 and TRBJ1-5; D is uncertain. Germline CDR1 reads LGHNT; CDR2 reads FRNRAP. There are 14 residues in the CDR3. The germline V and J ends were trimmed by 4 bases and 3 bases, with 10 bases remaining between them. The CDR3 region has the DNA TGTGCTAGTGGTTCGAGTGGAGACAATCAGCCCCAGCATTTT. Its translation is CASGSSGDNQPQHF.

The chain couples TRBV4-2 to TRBJ2-7; 8 bases line up with TRBD1. This CDR3 has 15 amino acids. V was pared by 0 bases and J by 2 bases, with 3 bases of the junction left unmatched. Germline V CDR1 and CDR2: LGHNA, YNFKEQ. This CDR3 reads CASSQDGTGPYEQYF. The CDR3 DNA is TGTGCCAGCAGCCAAGATGGGACAGGTCCCTACGAGCAGTACTTC.

This rearrangement joins TRBV4-1 to TRBJ1-3; D is ambiguous. Germline-derived CDR1 and CDR2 are MGHRA and YSYEKL. V was pared by 0 bases and J by 0 bases, with 12 bases between. The CDR3 sequence is 17 residues long. CDR3 sequence (DNA): TGCGCCAGCAGCCAAGATCGGGCGGGGTTCTCTGGAAACACCATATATTTT. As protein: CASSQDRAGFSGNTIYF.